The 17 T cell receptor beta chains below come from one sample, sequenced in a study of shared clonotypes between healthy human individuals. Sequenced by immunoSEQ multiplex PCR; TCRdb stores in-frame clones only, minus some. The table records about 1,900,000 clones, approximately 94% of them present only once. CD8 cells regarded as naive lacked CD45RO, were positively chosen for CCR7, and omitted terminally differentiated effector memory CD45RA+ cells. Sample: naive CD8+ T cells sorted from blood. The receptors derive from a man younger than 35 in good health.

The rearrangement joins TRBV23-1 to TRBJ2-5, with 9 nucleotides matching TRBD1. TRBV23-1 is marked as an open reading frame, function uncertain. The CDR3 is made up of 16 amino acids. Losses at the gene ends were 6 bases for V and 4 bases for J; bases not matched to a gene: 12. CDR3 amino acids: CASSRWGTGTRETQYF. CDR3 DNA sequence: TGCGCCAGCAGCCGTTGGGGGACAGGGACTCGAGAGACCCAGTACTTC.

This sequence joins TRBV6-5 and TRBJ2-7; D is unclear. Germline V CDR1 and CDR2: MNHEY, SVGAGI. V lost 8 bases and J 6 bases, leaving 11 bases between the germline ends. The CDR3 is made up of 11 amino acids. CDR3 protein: CASFASGEQYF. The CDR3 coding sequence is TGTGCCAGCTTCGCATCGGGCGAGCAGTACTTC.

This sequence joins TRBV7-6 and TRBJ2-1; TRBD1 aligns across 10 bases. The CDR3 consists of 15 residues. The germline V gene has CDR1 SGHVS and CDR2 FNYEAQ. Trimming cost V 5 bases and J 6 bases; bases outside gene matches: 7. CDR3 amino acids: CASSEGQGLVNEQFF. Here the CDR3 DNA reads TGTGCCAGCAGCGAGGGACAGGGGCTGGTCAATGAGCAGTTCTTC.

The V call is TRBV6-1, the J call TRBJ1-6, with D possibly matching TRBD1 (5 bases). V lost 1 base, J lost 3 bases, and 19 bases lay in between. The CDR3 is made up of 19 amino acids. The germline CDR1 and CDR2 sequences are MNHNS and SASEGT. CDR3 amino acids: CASSEEGIAGFVYNSPLHF. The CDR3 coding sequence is TGTGCCAGCAGTGAAGAAGGGATCGCAGGGTTCGTCTATAATTCACCCCTCCACTTT.

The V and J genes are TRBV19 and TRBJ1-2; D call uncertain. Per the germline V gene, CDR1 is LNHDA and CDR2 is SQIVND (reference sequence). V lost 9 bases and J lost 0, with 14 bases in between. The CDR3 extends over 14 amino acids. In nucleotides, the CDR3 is TGTGCCAGCACGGTCCGAGGCACTAACTATGGCTACACCTTC. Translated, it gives CASTVRGTNYGYTF.

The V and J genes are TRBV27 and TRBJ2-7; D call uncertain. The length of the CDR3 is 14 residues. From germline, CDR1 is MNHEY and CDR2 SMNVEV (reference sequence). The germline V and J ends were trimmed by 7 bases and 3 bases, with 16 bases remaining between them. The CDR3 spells CASTRTLSFYEQYF. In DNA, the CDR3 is TGTGCCAGCACTCGGACCCTGAGCTTCTACGAGCAGTACTTC.

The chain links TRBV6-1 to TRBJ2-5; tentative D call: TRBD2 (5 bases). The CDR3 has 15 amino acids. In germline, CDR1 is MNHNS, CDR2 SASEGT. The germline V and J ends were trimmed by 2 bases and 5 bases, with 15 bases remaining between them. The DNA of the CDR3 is TGTGCCAGCAGTGAATATTGGGGAGCCCGGGAGACCCAGTACTTC. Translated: CASSEYWGARETQYF.

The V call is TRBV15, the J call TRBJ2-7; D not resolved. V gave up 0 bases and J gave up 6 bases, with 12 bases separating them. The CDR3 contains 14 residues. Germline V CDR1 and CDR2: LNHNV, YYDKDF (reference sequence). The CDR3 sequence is CATSRDPQTPEQYF. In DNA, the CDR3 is TGTGCCACCAGCAGAGATCCTCAAACCCCCGAGCAGTACTTC.

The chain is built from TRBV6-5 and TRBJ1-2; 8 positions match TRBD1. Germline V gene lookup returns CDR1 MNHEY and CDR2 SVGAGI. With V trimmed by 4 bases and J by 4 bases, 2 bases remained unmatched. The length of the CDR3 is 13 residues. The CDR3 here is CASSSGQAYGYTF. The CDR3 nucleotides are TGTGCCAGCAGTTCGGGACAGGCCTATGGCTACACCTTC.

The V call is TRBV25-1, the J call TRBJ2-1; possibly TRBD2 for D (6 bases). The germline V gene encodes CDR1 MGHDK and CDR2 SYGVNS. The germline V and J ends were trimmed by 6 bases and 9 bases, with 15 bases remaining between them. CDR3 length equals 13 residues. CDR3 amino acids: CASSLVGRGEQFF. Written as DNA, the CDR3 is TGTGCCAGCAGCCTCGTTGGGCGGGGTGAGCAGTTCTTC. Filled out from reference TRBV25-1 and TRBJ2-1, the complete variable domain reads EADIYQTPRYLVIGTGKKITLECSQTMGHDKMYWYQQDPGMELHLIHYSYGVNSTEKGDLSSESTVSRIRTEHFPLTLESARPSHTSQYLCASSLVGRGEQFFGPGTRLTVL.

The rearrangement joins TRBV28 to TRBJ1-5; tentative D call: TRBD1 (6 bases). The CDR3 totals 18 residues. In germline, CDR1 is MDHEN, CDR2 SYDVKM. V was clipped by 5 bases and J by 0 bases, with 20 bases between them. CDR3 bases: TGTGCCAGCAGTCCCTACTGGACAGAGAACTATAGCAATCAGCCCCAGCATTTT. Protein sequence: CASSPYWTENYSNQPQHF.

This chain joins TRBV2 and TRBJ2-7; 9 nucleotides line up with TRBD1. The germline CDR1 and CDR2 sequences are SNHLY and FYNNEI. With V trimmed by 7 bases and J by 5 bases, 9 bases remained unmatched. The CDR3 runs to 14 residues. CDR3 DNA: TGTGCCAGCACCCCGGGACAGGGAAAGGACGAGCAGTACTTC. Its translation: CASTPGQGKDEQYF.

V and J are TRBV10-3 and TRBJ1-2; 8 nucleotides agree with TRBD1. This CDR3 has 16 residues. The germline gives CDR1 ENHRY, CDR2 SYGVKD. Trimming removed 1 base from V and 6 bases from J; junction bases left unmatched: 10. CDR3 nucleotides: TGTGCCATCAGTGAGTTTCGACAGGGGACGGGCGATGGCTACACCTTC. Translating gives CAISEFRQGTGDGYTF.

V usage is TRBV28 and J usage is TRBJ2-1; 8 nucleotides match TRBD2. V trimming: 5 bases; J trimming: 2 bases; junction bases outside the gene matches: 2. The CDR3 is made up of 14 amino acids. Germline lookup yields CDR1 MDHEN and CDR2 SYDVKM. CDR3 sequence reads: CASSLSGTYNEQFF. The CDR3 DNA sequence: TGTGCCAGCAGTCTTAGCGGGACCTACAATGAGCAGTTCTTC.

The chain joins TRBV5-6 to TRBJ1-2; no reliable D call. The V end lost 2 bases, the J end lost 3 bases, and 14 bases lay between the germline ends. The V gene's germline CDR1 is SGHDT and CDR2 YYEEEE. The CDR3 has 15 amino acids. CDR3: CASSFRGGGYYGYTF. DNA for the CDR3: TGTGCCAGCAGCTTTCGGGGAGGAGGCTACTATGGCTACACCTTC.

CDR3 sequence (DNA): TGTGCCAGTAGTATAGATTCGGCGGCGGGGGGACATCAGCCCCAGCATTTT. It yields the protein CASSIDSAAGGHQPQHF. This chain links TRBV19 with TRBJ1-5, with D maybe TRBD1 (5 bases). Germline loops: CDR1 LNHDA, CDR2 SQIVND (reference sequence). Trimming left V 0 bases short and J 5 bases short, with 17 bases between. This CDR3 is built from 17 residues.

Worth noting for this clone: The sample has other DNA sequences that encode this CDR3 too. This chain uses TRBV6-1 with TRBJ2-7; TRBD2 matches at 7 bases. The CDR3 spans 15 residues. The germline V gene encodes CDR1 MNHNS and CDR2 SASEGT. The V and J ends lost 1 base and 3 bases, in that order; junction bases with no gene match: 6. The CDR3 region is CASSEGLAASYEQYF. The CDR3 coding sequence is TGTGCCAGCAGTGAAGGTCTAGCGGCGAGCTACGAGCAGTACTTC.